These 3 T cell receptor beta chains originate from one sample sequenced in a study of spatial heterogeneity in lung cancer (dated by TCRdb to between 2019 and 2020). What these receptors recognize is not known. Libraries were built with 5' RACE. TCRdb records NextSeq 500 as the sequencer. The public reads were run again by TCRdb, first through fastp at Q25 and then through MiXCR, and only productive beta chains were kept. For every CDR3 protein sequence, its rows merge into one entry that carries the most common genes and DNA. The sample table records roughly 16,000 distinct CDR3 sequences; approximately 7% of these occur just once. The biggest ten clones account for about 20% of the sample. Overall results and qualifications from the work: The number of expanded intratumoral alpha and beta TCRs correlated with the tumor nonsynonymous mutation count.

The sample's time point label, in plain terms: sample taken at primary tumor resection. The sample here was lung tumor tissue, taken at surgery. These receptor sequences come from a female donor with early-stage non-small cell lung cancer.

This clonotype was found a few times. The library was built for alpha chains, so this beta chain is an off-target read and its size means little. The genes are TRBV2 and TRBJ1-2; 10 bases map to TRBD1. CDR1 and CDR2 (germline): SNHLY, FYNNEI. V lost 6 bases and J lost 7; bases outside the gene matches: 8. This CDR3 comprises 14 residues. CDR3 sequence reads: CASRGTGDKGGYTF. The CDR3 DNA is TGTGCCAGCAGGGGGACAGGGGACAAGGGTGGCTACACCTTC.

Ten or more counts support this clonotype. This beta chain is off target for a library built for alpha chains, so its abundance means little. The chain links TRBV20-1 to TRBJ1-2, with TRBD1 matching 8 bases. Germline V CDR1 and CDR2: DFQATT, SNEGSKA (reference sequence). V lost 7 bases and J lost 8; bases outside the gene matches: 12. The length of the CDR3 is 13 residues. CDR3 region: CSGSAGGANGYTF. The CDR3 DNA is TGCAGTGGCTCAGCAGGGGGCGCGAACGGCTACACCTTC.

This clonotype was seen many times. This beta chain slipped into a library made for alpha chains as a stray read, so its size is not meaningful. The chain carries TRBV11-2 and TRBJ2-3, with D possibly called TRBD1 or TRBD2 (5 bases each). The V gene's germline CDR1 is SGHAT and CDR2 FQNNGV. This CDR3 has 17 residues. V lost 2 bases and J 9 bases, leaving 24 bases between the germline ends. Written as DNA, the CDR3 is TGTGCCAGCAGCTTAAGTTCGGGGCGCAGGGATCTTTGGACGCAGTATTTT. This encodes CASSLSSGRRDLWTQYF. Drawing the rest from reference TRBV11-2 and TRBJ2-3, the complete variable domain is EAGVAQSPRYKIIEKRQSVAFWCNPISGHATLYWYQQILGQGPKLLIQFQNNGVVDDSQLPKDRFSAERLKGVDSTLKIQPAKLEDSAVYLCASSLSSGRRDLWTQYFGPGTRLTVL.